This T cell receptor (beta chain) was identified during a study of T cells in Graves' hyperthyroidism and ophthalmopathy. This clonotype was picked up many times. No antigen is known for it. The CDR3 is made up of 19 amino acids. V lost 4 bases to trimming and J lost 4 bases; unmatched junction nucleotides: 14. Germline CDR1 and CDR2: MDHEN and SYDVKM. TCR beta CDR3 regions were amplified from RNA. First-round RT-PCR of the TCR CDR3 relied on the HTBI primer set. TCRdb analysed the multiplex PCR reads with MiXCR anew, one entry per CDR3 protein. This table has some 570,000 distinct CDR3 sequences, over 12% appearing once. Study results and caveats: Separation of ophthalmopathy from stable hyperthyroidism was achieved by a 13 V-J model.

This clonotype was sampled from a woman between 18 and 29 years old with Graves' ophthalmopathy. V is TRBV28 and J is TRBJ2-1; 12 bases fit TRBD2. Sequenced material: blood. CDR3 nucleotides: TGTGCCAGCAGTTCTCCGTCCGGGACTAGCGGGTGGGCTTACAATGAGCAGTTCTTC. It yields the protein CASSSPSGTSGWAYNEQFF.